The 14 T cell receptor beta chains listed next were all sequenced from one sample in a study of blood T cell repertoires in COVID-19 (dated by TCRdb to about 2020). The protocol used for the library was the immunoSEQ multiplex PCR assay. TCRdb retrieved this table from immuneACCESS and kept in-frame rearrangements only. Not all clones are present; in checked studies, unresolved V genes account for under half, and no reason is known for the remainder. This sample comprises approximately 460,000 clones, roughly 89% of them detected only once. The ten biggest clones cover approximately 0.9% of the sample. The source material was peripheral blood. The receptors shown here come from a man aged 18 to 30 with COVID-19, enrolled during active disease.

The chain recombines TRBV29-1 with TRBJ1-2, with 7 bases aligning to TRBD1. The CDR3 length is 13 residues. V lost 4 bases to trimming and J lost 7 bases; unmatched junction nucleotides: 9. Germline CDR1 and CDR2: SQVTM and ANQGSEA. CDR3 in DNA: TGCAGCGTTGGAGTTGACAGGGTGGCTGGCTACACCTTC. This translates into CSVGVDRVAGYTF.

CDR3 nucleotides: TGTGCCAGCAGCCCTAGGGGCTGGGGGGAACCGTTCTTC. It specifies CASSPRGWGEPFF. The chain has TRBV11-3 and TRBJ2-1, with a tentative D call TRBD2 (6 bases). Germline CDR1 is SGHNT and CDR2 is YENEEA. The CDR3 totals 13 residues. V was pared by 5 bases and J by 15 bases, with 20 bases between.

Only a few counts were recorded for this clone. V and J are TRBV10-1 and TRBJ2-3; 11 nucleotides agree with TRBD2. The CDR3 totals 16 residues. CDR1 is WNHNN, CDR2 SYGVQD, per germline (reference sequence). The trim removed 3 bases at V and 5 bases at J, leaving 7 bases unmatched. This chain's CDR3 is CASSDQASGGIDTQYF. The CDR3 coding sequence is TGCGCCAGCAGTGATCAGGCTAGCGGGGGGATAGATACGCAGTATTTT.

CDR3 in amino acids: CASSLGQGDGYTF. Written as DNA, the CDR3 is TGTGCCAGCAGCTTGGGACAGGGCGATGGCTACACCTTC. This chain connects TRBV7-3 to TRBJ1-2; 9 bases are a match to TRBD1. This CDR3 has 13 residues. Germline loops: CDR1 SGHTA, CDR2 FQGTGA. V was pared by 3 bases and J by 6 bases, with 2 bases of the junction left unmatched.

The CDR3 region is CATRSSYNSPLHF. The CDR3 DNA reads as TGTGCCACGAGGAGCTCCTATAATTCACCCCTCCACTTT. This chain joins TRBV12-3 or TRBV12-4 and TRBJ1-6; D remains ambiguous. This CDR3 comprises 13 residues. Trimming took off 10 bases at V and 0 bases at J, with 7 bases between the two ends.

V usage is TRBV18 and J usage is TRBJ2-3; D gene unclear. The CDR3 spans 13 residues. V gave up 3 bases and J gave up 4 bases, with 8 bases separating them. CDR1 and CDR2 from the germline V gene are KGHSH and LQKENI. CDR3 protein: CASSPSRSDTQYF. The CDR3 coding sequence is TGTGCCAGCTCACCCTCCAGGTCAGATACGCAGTATTTT.

This clone was found once. The chain uses TRBV12-3 or TRBV12-4 and TRBJ2-5, with D unclear. V lost 2 bases and J 4 bases, leaving 5 bases between the germline ends. CDR3 size: 12 residues. The CDR3 coding sequence is TGTGCCAGCAGTTTACGTCGAGAGACCCAGTACTTC. It specifies CASSLRRETQYF.

J is TRBJ2-1 and V is TRBV30, with unresolved D. CDR3 length: 12 residues. From germline, CDR1 is GTSNPN and CDR2 SVGIG (reference sequence). V was shortened by 2 bases and J by 7 bases, with 9 bases between the two germline ends. CDR3 sequence: CAWSTTGNEQFF. CDR3 DNA sequence: TGTGCCTGGAGTACTACTGGTAATGAGCAGTTCTTC.

This clone was seen once. The chain combines TRBV16 with TRBJ2-1; TRBD1 is a possible D gene (7 bases). The V end lost 8 bases, the J end lost 7 bases, and 18 bases lay between the germline ends. Germline CDR1 reads KGHSY; CDR2 reads FQNENV. The CDR3 has 14 residues. CDR3 in amino acids: CASGATGAGNEQFF. The DNA for the CDR3 is TGTGCCAGCGGAGCTACAGGGGCGGGGAATGAGCAGTTCTTC.

The genes are TRBV4-2 and TRBJ1-2, with D perhaps TRBD1 (6 bases). The germline V gene encodes CDR1 LGHNA and CDR2 YNFKEQ. The CDR3 runs to 15 residues. Trimming shortened V by 3 bases and J by 4 bases, and 15 bases separated the two germline ends. This CDR3 reads CASSHLLGQRYGYTF. As DNA, the CDR3 is TGTGCCAGCAGCCACCTCCTCGGACAGCGCTATGGCTACACCTTC.

This chain uses TRBV19 with TRBJ2-1; tentative D call: TRBD1 (5 bases). The CDR3 length is 14 residues. Trimming removed 4 bases from V and 0 bases from J, with 7 bases in between. From germline, CDR1 is LNHDA and CDR2 SQIVND (reference sequence). DNA of the CDR3: TGTGCCAGTAGTAGGGGCATCTCCTACAATGAGCAGTTCTTC. Translation: CASSRGISYNEQFF.

V and J are TRBV28 and TRBJ2-6, with TRBD1 matching 8 bases. The CDR3 spans 15 residues. The germline gives CDR1 MDHEN, CDR2 SYDVKM. V lost 5 bases and J lost 4; bases outside the gene matches: 4. The CDR3 loop is CASSPGQVGANVLTF. For the CDR3, the DNA is TGTGCCAGCAGTCCGGGACAGGTGGGGGCCAACGTCCTGACTTTC. The full variable domain, in which reference TRBV28 and TRBJ2-6 provide the parts outside the CDR3, is DVKVTQSSRYLVKRTGEKVFLECVQDMDHENMFWYRQDPGLGLRLIYFSYDVKMKEKGDIPEGYSVSREKKERFSLILESASTNQTSMYLCASSPGQVGANVLTFGAGSRLTVL.

J is TRBJ1-1 and V is TRBV6-1, with D maybe TRBD1 (6 bases). The CDR3 runs 12 residues. The V gene's germline CDR1 is MNHNS and CDR2 SASEGT. V was cut by 5 bases and J by 7 bases, with 11 bases left in between. As DNA, the CDR3 is TGTGCCAGCAGTTTATCACAGGGTGAAGCTTTCTTT. Protein sequence: CASSLSQGEAFF.

The genes are TRBV18 and TRBJ1-1; tentatively, D is TRBD1 (5 bases). The CDR3 runs to 14 residues. The germline gives CDR1 KGHSH, CDR2 LQKENI. Trimming pared 2 bases from V and 5 bases from J, leaving 12 bases between. The CDR3 region has the DNA TGTGCCAGCTCACCAGGGACTTTAAGGACTGAAGCTTTCTTT. Its protein product is CASSPGTLRTEAFF.